The 28 T cell receptor beta chains listed next were all sequenced from one sample in a study of cytomegalovirus exposure and HLA in healthy donors (dated by TCRdb to 2015 to 2018). The library was prepared using the immunoSEQ multiplex PCR assay. The multiplex PCR relied on a mix of 60 forward primers for TCR Vbeta segments and 13 reverse primers for TCR Jbeta segments. Sourced from immuneACCESS, this table was stored by TCRdb with only in-frame sequences that have V and J called. A share of the clones is absent; for the studies checked, an unresolved V gene accounts for under half, and the remainder has no known explanation. The table for this sample lists approximately 160,000 clones; over 65% of them were counted only once. Of the sample, 4.7% falls within the top ten clones. The sample comprised PBMCs. These receptors came from a man aged 18 to 29 in good health and CMV-seropositive.

The V call is TRBV2, the J call TRBJ2-1, with 11 bases fitting TRBD2. Trimming took 5 bases from V and 7 from J; bases not matched to a gene: 7. The CDR3 spans 15 residues. Germline V gene lookup returns CDR1 SNHLY and CDR2 FYNNEI. The CDR3 protein is CASSTSGGPGNEQFF. In DNA, the CDR3 is TGTGCCAGCAGTACTAGCGGGGGCCCCGGGAATGAGCAGTTCTTC.

The sample holds a few counts of this clone. The V gene is TRBV27, the J gene TRBJ1-1, with TRBD1 identical over 8 bases. There are 16 residues in the CDR3. CDR1 and CDR2 from the germline V gene are MNHEY and SMNVEV (reference sequence). The V segment lost 5 bases and the J segment 1 base; nucleotides outside the gene matches: 9. CDR3 amino acids: CASSATGTGSNTEAFF. The CDR3 coding sequence is TGTGCCAGCAGTGCAACCGGGACAGGATCGAACACTGAAGCTTTCTTT.

The chain couples TRBV5-1 to TRBJ2-1; a weak D match, TRBD1 (6 bases). V was shortened by 5 bases and J by 0 bases, with 12 bases between the two germline ends. CDR3 length: 15 amino acids. Per the germline V gene, CDR1 is SGHRS and CDR2 is YFSETQ. This chain's CDR3 is CASRDEGVSYNEQFF. The CDR3 DNA is TGCGCCAGCAGAGACGAGGGGGTCTCCTACAATGAGCAGTTCTTC.

The chain is built from TRBV6-5 and TRBJ2-2; unclear D gene. CDR1 is MNHEY, CDR2 SVGAGI, per germline. V lost 1 base to trimming and J lost 1 base, with 10 bases between them. This CDR3 is 16 amino acids long. CDR3 DNA: TGTGCCAGCAGTTACTGGTCAGGTTTGAACACCGGGGAGCTGTTTTTT. This translates into CASSYWSGLNTGELFF.

J is TRBJ1-1 and V is TRBV7-9, with 9 nucleotides matching TRBD1. The CDR3 length is 15 residues. The junction had 7 bases not matched to a gene; V was cut back by 1 base and J by 7 bases. Germline-derived CDR1 and CDR2 are SEHNR and FQNEAQ (reference sequence). The CDR3 DNA reads as TGTGCCAGCAGCTTAGGGGACAGGGAATGGGGTGAAGCTTTCTTT. It specifies CASSLGDREWGEAFF.

This chain uses TRBV29-1 with TRBJ2-1; the D gene is possibly TRBD1 (6 bases). Germline V gene data show CDR1 as SQVTM and CDR2 as ANQGSEA. The CDR3 has 12 residues. Trimming removed 4 bases at V and 9 bases at J, with 13 bases between. Here the CDR3 reads CSVVGGHIEQFF. CDR3 sequence (DNA): TGCAGCGTTGTAGGGGGTCACATTGAGCAGTTCTTC.

J is TRBJ2-5 and V is TRBV29-1; D is perhaps TRBD1 (7 bases). The CDR3 length is 12 residues. CDR1 is SQVTM and CDR2 is ANQGSEA in the germline V gene. Trimming left V 7 bases short and J 4 bases short, with 13 bases between. CDR3 protein: CSARQGGETQYF. CDR3 in DNA: TGCAGCGCCCGGCAGGGGGGAGAGACCCAGTACTTC. Complete variable domain (other parts from reference TRBV29-1 and TRBJ2-5): SAVISQKPSRDICQRGTSLTIQCQVDSQVTMMFWYRQQPGQSLTLIATANQGSEATYESGFVIDKFPISRPNLTFSTLTVSNMSPEDSSIYLCSARQGGETQYFGPGTRLLVL.

The CDR3 DNA follows: TGTGCCAGCAGCGTAGTGGGGACAGGGGGCGCAGATACGCAGTATTTT. Amino acid sequence: CASSVVGTGGADTQYF. This chain joins TRBV9 and TRBJ2-3; the match to TRBD1 covers 12 bases. The V gene's germline CDR1 is SGDLS and CDR2 YYNGEE. J lost 4 bases, V lost 0 bases, and 3 bases had no gene match. CDR3 size: 16 residues.

This chain uses TRBV15 with TRBJ2-1; TRBD2 is a possible D gene (6 bases). CDR1 and CDR2 (germline): LNHNV, YYDKDF (reference sequence). The germline V and J ends were trimmed by 8 bases and 10 bases, with 9 bases remaining between them. The CDR3 covers 10 residues. In DNA form, the CDR3 reads TGTGCCACCGGCGGGACGGAGCAGTTCTTC. This sequence encodes CATGGTEQFF.

The chain recombines TRBV2 with TRBJ1-1, with D perhaps TRBD1 (6 bases). The CDR3 consists of 14 residues. Germline V gene sequence: CDR1 SNHLY, CDR2 FYNNEI. Between the trimmed V and J ends, which lost 8 bases and 1 base, there was a span of 14 bases. This CDR3 is CASGVGGPNTEAFF. The CDR3 DNA is TGTGCCAGCGGGGTAGGGGGACCGAACACTGAAGCTTTCTTT.

This clone was seen more than once but under ten times. The chain has TRBV28 and TRBJ1-4, with no clear D. The CDR3 consists of 14 residues. Germline CDR1 and CDR2: MDHEN and SYDVKM. Trimming took off 4 bases at V and 4 bases at J, with 10 bases between the two ends. This CDR3 is CASSSRALNEKLFF. Here the CDR3 DNA reads TGTGCCAGCAGTTCGCGGGCCCTTAATGAAAAACTGTTTTTT.

V usage is TRBV4-2 and J usage is TRBJ1-2; tentative D call: TRBD1 (5 bases). Between the trimmed V and J ends, which lost 4 bases and 0 bases, there was a span of 15 bases. The germline CDR1 and CDR2 sequences are LGHNA and YNFKEQ. This CDR3 comprises 16 residues. CDR3 residues: CASSRGSDTTNYGYTF. The DNA for the CDR3 is TGTGCCAGCAGCCGAGGTTCGGACACAACTAACTATGGCTACACCTTC.

Worth noting for this clone: Within the sample, other DNA sequences also encode this same CDR3. CDR3 sequence reads: CASSILLGGTDTQYF. The DNA of the CDR3 is TGTGCCAGTAGTATTCTACTAGGAGGCACAGATACGCAGTATTTT. The V gene is TRBV19, the J gene TRBJ2-3; perhaps TRBD2 as D (5 bases). The V end was cut by 3 bases, the J end by 1 base, with 11 bases between. Germline CDR1 is LNHDA and CDR2 is SQIVND (reference sequence). The CDR3 consists of 15 residues.

The V call is TRBV10-3, the J call TRBJ2-2; D might be TRBD2 (8 bases). The germline CDR1 and CDR2 sequences are ENHRY and SYGVKD. Trimming cost V 10 bases and J 3 bases, with 21 bases left between them. CDR3 size: 16 residues. CDR3 protein: CANAPREGADTGELFF. CDR3 nucleotides: TGTGCCAACGCACCTCGGGAGGGGGCAGACACCGGGGAGCTGTTTTTT.

The chain recombines TRBV2 with TRBJ1-2; 7 bases fit TRBD1. Per germline, CDR1 SNHLY and CDR2 FYNNEI. This CDR3 region has 13 residues. J was trimmed by 8 bases and V by 6 bases; bases with no gene match: 9. The CDR3 loop is CASSPTGFGGYTF. The DNA of the CDR3 is TGTGCCAGCAGCCCGACAGGGTTCGGCGGCTACACCTTC.

The gene calls are TRBV19 and TRBJ1-4; TRBD1 is a possible D gene (6 bases). CDR1 is LNHDA and CDR2 is SQIVND in the germline V gene (reference sequence). With 3 bases removed from V and 5 bases from J, the gap between germline ends came to 13 bases. There are 15 residues in the CDR3. CDR3 nucleotide sequence: TGTGCCAGTAGTATCCAGGGGACGAGAAATGAAAAACTGTTTTTT. This sequence encodes CASSIQGTRNEKLFF.

This clone was detected a few times. The V and J genes are TRBV9 and TRBJ1-1; D not resolved. This CDR3 comprises 14 residues. V lost 0 bases and J lost 4, with 10 bases in between. The germline V gene encodes CDR1 SGDLS and CDR2 YYNGEE. Here the CDR3 reads CASSVGISGTEAFF. The CDR3 bases are TGTGCCAGCAGCGTAGGGATCTCGGGCACTGAAGCTTTCTTT.

The chain carries TRBV7-3 and TRBJ2-5; D perhaps matches TRBD1 (6 bases). V was trimmed by 2 bases and J by 1 base, leaving 11 bases between them. This CDR3 is built from 15 residues. CDR1 and CDR2 (germline): SGHTA, FQGTGA. CDR3 sequence: CASSLGAGVQETQYF. CDR3 nucleotides: TGTGCCAGCAGCTTAGGGGCAGGGGTCCAAGAGACCCAGTACTTC.

The DNA of the CDR3 is TGTGCCAGCAGCGGACAGGCCCATACAGCTAATGAAAAACTGTTTTTT. This sequence encodes CASSGQAHTANEKLFF. The chain is built from TRBV7-2 and TRBJ1-4; 7 positions agree with TRBD1. V lost 5 bases and J lost 3; bases outside the gene matches: 9. This CDR3 is built from 16 residues. Germline CDR1 and CDR2: SGHTA and FQGNSA.

This clone was counted once. J is TRBJ1-1 and V is TRBV7-9; no reliable D call. V lost 4 bases and J 2 bases, leaving 17 bases between the germline ends. This CDR3 has 16 amino acids. Germline V gene lookup returns CDR1 SEHNR and CDR2 FQNEAQ (reference sequence). The CDR3 sequence is CASSSLTLQPNTEAFF. CDR3 DNA: TGTGCCAGCAGCTCCCTGACATTACAGCCTAACACTGAAGCTTTCTTT.

This clone was observed a few times. This chain connects TRBV4-1 to TRBJ2-3, with 9 bases fitting TRBD2. The V and J ends lost 0 bases and 0 bases, in that order; junction bases with no gene match: 7. Germline V CDR1 and CDR2: MGHRA, YSYEKL. The CDR3 length is 18 residues. The DNA for the CDR3 is TGCGCCAGCAGCCAAGACCCTTTAGCGGGGGCTAGCACAGATACGCAGTATTTT. Translation: CASSQDPLAGASTDTQYF.

In regard to this clone: The junction and the germline gene differ at one end; a read error may be behind it. Distinct nucleotide sequences in the sample also encode this CDR3. V usage is TRBV6-5 and J usage is TRBJ2-3, with 7 positions matching TRBD2. This CDR3 spans 15 amino acids. Germline V CDR1 and CDR2: MNHEY, SVGAGI. CDR3 protein: CASSYSVRESDTQYF. CDR3 DNA sequence: TGCGCCAGCAGTTACTCAGTGCGGGAGAGTGATACGCAGTATTTT.

The J gene is TRBJ1-2, the V gene TRBV27; D is unclear. The germline V and J ends were trimmed by 6 bases and 2 bases, with 13 bases remaining between them. The germline gives CDR1 MNHEY, CDR2 SMNVEV (reference sequence). CDR3 length: 14 residues. CDR3 residues: CASRPSGINYGYTF. CDR3 DNA sequence: TGTGCCAGCAGACCTTCCGGGATAAACTATGGCTACACCTTC.

In this sample, this clone turned up once. The chain carries TRBV28 and TRBJ1-3; no clear D gene. This CDR3 is built from 15 residues. Trimming took 6 bases from V and 4 from J, leaving 16 bases between them. The germline CDR1 and CDR2 sequences are MDHEN and SYDVKM. In DNA form, the CDR3 reads TGTGCCAGCAGCTCCCCTGGACTTAGGGGAAACACCATATATTTT. Protein: CASSSPGLRGNTIYF.

The genes are TRBV15 and TRBJ2-3; D ambiguous. The ends were cut back, 5 bases at V and 5 bases at J, with 8 bases in the middle. Germline CDR1 and CDR2: LNHNV and YYDKDF (reference sequence). The CDR3 spans 12 residues. CDR3 protein: CATSRRGDTQYF. The CDR3 DNA follows: TGTGCCACCAGCCGACGCGGAGATACGCAGTATTTT.

This chain links TRBV28 with TRBJ1-3; D not certain. The CDR3 covers 18 residues. The germline gives CDR1 MDHEN, CDR2 SYDVKM. The V end was cut by 2 bases, the J end by 0 bases, with 17 bases between. In DNA, the CDR3 is TGTGCCAGCAGTTTAGTAGGGAGAGGGCAATTCTCTGGAAACACCATATATTTT. The encoded protein is CASSLVGRGQFSGNTIYF.

The rearrangement links TRBV7-6 to TRBJ2-1, with TRBD2 matching over 14 bases. Germline V lookup: CDR1 SGHVS, CDR2 FNYEAQ. J was trimmed by 8 bases and V by 4 bases; bases with no gene match: 7. This CDR3 is built from 16 residues. The CDR3 loop reads CASSSPGTSGSYEQFF. In DNA form, the CDR3 reads TGTGCCAGCAGCTCTCCCGGGACTAGCGGGAGTTATGAGCAGTTCTTC.

CDR3 nucleotides: TGTGCCAGCAGTTACGGGGGACAGAATTCACCCCTCCACTTT. This translates into CASSYGGQNSPLHF. The chain recombines TRBV6-5 with TRBJ1-6; 7 nucleotides align to TRBD1. The CDR3 length is 14 residues. Germline V gene sequence: CDR1 MNHEY, CDR2 SVGAGI. With V trimmed by 2 bases and J by 7 bases, 2 bases remained unmatched.